This T cell receptor (beta chain) was documented in a study of blood T cells in healthy people across ages. In its sample, this clonotype was seen a few times. Primed by a sample-barcoded 5' primer and a J-beta primer mix, a second PCR proceeded for about 6 to 12 cycles. Each CDR3 protein is one row after TCRdb ran MiXCR on the 5' RACE reads. The table shows approximately 730,000 distinct CDR3 sequences, with roughly 47% occurring only once. Trimming took 4 bases from V and 2 from J, leaving 10 bases between them. Germline assignment: CDR1 GTSNPN and CDR2 SVGIG (reference sequence). The CDR3 spans 13 residues.

The sequencing sample was made of blood. The chain carries TRBV30 and TRBJ2-3, with D possibly being TRBD1 (5 bases). The TCR originated in a woman aged 55-69 years in good health. CDR3 sequence: CAWNAGPTDTQYF. The CDR3 nucleotides are TGTGCCTGGAACGCAGGGCCCACAGATACGCAGTATTTT.